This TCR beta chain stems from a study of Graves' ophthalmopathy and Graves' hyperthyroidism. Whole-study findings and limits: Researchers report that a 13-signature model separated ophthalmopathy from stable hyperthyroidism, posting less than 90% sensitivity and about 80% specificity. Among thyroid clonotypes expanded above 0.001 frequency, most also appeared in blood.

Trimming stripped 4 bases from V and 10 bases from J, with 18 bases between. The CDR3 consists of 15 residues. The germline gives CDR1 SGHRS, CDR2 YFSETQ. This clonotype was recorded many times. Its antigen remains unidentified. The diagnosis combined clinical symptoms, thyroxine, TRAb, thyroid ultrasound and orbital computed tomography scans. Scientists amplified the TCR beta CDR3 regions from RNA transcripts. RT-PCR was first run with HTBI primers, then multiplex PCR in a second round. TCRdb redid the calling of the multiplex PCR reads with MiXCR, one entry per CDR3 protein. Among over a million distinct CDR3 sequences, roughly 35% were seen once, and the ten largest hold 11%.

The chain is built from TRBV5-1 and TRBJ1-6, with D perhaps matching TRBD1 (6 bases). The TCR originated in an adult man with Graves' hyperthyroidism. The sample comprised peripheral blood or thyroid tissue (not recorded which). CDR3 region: CASSQDVGGGSPLHF. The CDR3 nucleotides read TGCGCCAGCAGCCAGGATGTCGGGGGGGGCTCACCCCTCCACTTT.